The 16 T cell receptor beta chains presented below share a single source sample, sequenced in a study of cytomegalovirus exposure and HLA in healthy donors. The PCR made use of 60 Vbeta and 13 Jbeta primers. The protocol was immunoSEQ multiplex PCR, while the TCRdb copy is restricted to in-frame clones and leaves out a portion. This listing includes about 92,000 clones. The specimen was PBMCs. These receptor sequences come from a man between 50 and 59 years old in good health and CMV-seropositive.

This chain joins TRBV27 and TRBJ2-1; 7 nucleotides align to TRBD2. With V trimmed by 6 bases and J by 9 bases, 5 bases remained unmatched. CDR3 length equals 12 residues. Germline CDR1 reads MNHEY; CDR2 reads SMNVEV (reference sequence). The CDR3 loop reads CASSLGGSEQFF. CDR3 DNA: TGTGCCAGCAGCCTGGGAGGGAGTGAGCAGTTCTTC.

CDR3 sequence (DNA): TGCGCCAGCAGCCAAGACAAATTAGTAACCGGGGAGCTGTTTTTT. Its translation is CASSQDKLVTGELFF. The chain uses TRBV4-3 and TRBJ2-2; no clear D. V lost 0 bases and J lost 5, with 10 bases in between. Germline loops: CDR1 LGHNA, CDR2 YSLEER. The CDR3 loop spans 15 amino acids.

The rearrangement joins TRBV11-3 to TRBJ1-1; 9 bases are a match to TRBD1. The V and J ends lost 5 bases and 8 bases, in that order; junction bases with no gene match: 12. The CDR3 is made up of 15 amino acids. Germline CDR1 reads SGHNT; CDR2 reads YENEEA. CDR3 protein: CASSPRDRVRGEAFF. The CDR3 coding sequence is TGTGCCAGCAGCCCCCGGGACAGGGTGCGTGGAGAAGCTTTCTTT.

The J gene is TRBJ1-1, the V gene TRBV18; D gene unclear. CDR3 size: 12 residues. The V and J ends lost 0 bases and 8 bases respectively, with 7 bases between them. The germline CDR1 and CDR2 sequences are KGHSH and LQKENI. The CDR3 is CASSPPTSEAFF. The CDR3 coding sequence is TGTGCCAGCTCACCACCGACAAGCGAAGCTTTCTTT. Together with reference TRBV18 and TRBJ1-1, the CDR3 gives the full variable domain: NAGVMQNPRHLVRRRGQEARLRCSPMKGHSHVYWYRQLPEEGLKFMVYLQKENIIDESGMPKERFSAEFPKEGPSILRIQQVVRGDSAAYFCASSPPTSEAFFGQGTRLTVV.

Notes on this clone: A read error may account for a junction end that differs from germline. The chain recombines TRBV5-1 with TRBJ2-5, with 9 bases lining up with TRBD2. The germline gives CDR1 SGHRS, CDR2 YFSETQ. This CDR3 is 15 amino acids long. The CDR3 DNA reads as TGCGCCGGCAGCAGGGTAGCGGGAGTCTCAGAGACCCAGTACTTC. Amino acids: CAGSRVAGVSETQYF.

The CDR3 bases are TGTGCCAGTATCCCATCGGCGACTAGCCTCAATGAGCAGTTCTTC. Translated, it gives CASIPSATSLNEQFF. The rearrangement links TRBV19 to TRBJ2-1; 7 bases agree with TRBD2. Trimming at V came to 7 bases and at J to 6 bases, leaving 12 bases not matched to a gene. This CDR3 comprises 15 residues. The germline CDR1 and CDR2 sequences are LNHDA and SQIVND (reference sequence).

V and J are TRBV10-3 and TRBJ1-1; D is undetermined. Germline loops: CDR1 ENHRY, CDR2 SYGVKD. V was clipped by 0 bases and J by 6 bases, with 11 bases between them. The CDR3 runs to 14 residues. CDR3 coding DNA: TGTGCCATCAGTGAGTCGGCGGATCGGTCTGAAGCTTTCTTT. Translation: CAISESADRSEAFF.

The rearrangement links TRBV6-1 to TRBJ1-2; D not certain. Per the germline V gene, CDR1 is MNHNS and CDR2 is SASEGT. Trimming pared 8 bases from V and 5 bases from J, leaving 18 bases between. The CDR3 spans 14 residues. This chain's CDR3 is CASFFLSGGYGYTF. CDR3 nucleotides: TGTGCCAGCTTCTTCTTATCCGGAGGGTATGGCTACACCTTC.

CDR3 coding DNA: TGTGCCAGCAGTTCCTCCCTGAGTCCCCTCGGTGGCTACACCTTC. The encoded protein is CASSSSLSPLGGYTF. V usage is TRBV6-5 and J usage is TRBJ1-2; no firm D call. CDR3 length equals 15 residues. The V end lost 4 bases, the J end lost 7 bases, and 19 bases lay between the germline ends. The germline CDR1 and CDR2 sequences are MNHEY and SVGAGI.

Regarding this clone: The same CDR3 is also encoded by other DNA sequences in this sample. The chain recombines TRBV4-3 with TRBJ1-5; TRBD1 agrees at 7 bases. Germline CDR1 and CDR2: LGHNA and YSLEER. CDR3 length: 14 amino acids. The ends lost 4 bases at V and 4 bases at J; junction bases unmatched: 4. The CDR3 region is CASSPQGGNQPQHF. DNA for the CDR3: TGCGCCAGCAGCCCCCAGGGGGGAAATCAGCCCCAGCATTTT.

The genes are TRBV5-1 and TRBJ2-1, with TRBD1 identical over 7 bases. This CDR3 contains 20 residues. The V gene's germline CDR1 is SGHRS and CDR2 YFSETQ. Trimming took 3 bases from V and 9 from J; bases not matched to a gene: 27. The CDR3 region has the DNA TGCGCCAGCAGCTCTCAACAGGGGCTCCGAACCATGGTCTCGTACGGTGAGCAGTTCTTC. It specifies CASSSQQGLRTMVSYGEQFF.

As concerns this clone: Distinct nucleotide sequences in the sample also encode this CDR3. Here the CDR3 DNA reads TGTGCCACCAGCAGAGACAGGGGCAATCAGCCCCAGCATTTT. Encoded protein: CATSRDRGNQPQHF. The J gene is TRBJ1-5, the V gene TRBV15; the D gene is possibly TRBD1 (5 bases). The length of the CDR3 is 14 residues. Germline loops: CDR1 LNHNV, CDR2 YYDKDF (reference sequence). The V and J ends lost 0 bases and 2 bases respectively, with 5 bases between them. The variable domain in full, completed from reference TRBV15 and TRBJ1-5, reads DAMVIQNPRYQVTQFGKPVTLSCSQTLNHNVMYWYQQKSSQAPKLLFHYYDKDFNNEADTPDNFQSRRPNTSFCFLDIRSPGLGDTAMYLCATSRDRGNQPQHFGDGTRLSIL.

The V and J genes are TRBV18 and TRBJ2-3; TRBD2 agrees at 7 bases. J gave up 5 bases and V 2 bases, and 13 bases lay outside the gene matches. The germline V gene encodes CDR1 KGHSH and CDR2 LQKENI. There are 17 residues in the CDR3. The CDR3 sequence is CASSPGASGSLGDTQYF. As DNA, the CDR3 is TGTGCCAGCTCACCAGGGGCTAGCGGCTCTCTGGGAGATACGCAGTATTTT. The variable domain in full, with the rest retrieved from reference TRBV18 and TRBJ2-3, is NAGVMQNPRHLVRRRGQEARLRCSPMKGHSHVYWYRQLPEEGLKFMVYLQKENIIDESGMPKERFSAEFPKEGPSILRIQQVVRGDSAAYFCASSPGASGSLGDTQYFGPGTRLTVL.

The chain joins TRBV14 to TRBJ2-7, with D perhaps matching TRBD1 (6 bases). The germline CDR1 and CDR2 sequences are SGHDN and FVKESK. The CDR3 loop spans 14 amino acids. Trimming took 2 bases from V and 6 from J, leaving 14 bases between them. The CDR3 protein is CASSQLQGTGEQYF. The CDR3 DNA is TGTGCCAGCAGCCAATTACAGGGTACTGGCGAGCAGTACTTC.

In nucleotides, the CDR3 is TGTGCCTGGGAGAACAGGGGGGACACCTACGAGCAGTACTTC. This translates into CAWENRGDTYEQYF. This chain joins TRBV30 and TRBJ2-7; 8 positions match TRBD1. The CDR3 is made up of 14 amino acids. The germline V gene encodes CDR1 GTSNPN and CDR2 SVGIG (reference sequence). Losses at the gene ends were 5 bases for V and 2 bases for J; bases not matched to a gene: 8.

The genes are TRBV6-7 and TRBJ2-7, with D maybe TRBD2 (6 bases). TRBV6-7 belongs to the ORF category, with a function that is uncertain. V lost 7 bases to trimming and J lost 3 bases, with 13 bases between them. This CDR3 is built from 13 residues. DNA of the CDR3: TGTGCCAGCAACTCGGGACTCCACTACGAGCAGTACTTC. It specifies CASNSGLHYEQYF.